This T cell receptor (beta chain) was documented in a study of cytomegalovirus exposure and HLA in healthy donors. Study-level results: It was in a later analysis that TCR association rates were seen to vary by HLA locus, highest for DRB1 and lowest for HLA-C. Most TCR sequences showed up rarely, but some public TCRs showed up in many donors. TCR beta V segments were, for the most part, productive about 87% or about 30% of the time in an earlier analysis.

Comments on this clone: What it recognizes is unknown.

CDR1 and CDR2 from the germline V gene are SGHNT and YYREEE (reference sequence). This CDR3 has 18 residues. V dropped 1 base and J dropped 1; count of bases not matched to a gene: 7. With 60 Vbeta and 13 Jbeta primers, the PCR was carried out. Using immunoSEQ multiplex PCR, the repertoire was profiled, and TCRdb retains in-frame clones only, with some absent. There are around 160,000 clones in the sample; 70% to 90% occur only once, and 9.3% lies in the top ten. Sequencing used PBMCs. This sequence originates from a man between 18 and 35 years old in good health and CMV-seropositive. The gene calls are TRBV5-4 and TRBJ2-3; 12 bases map to TRBD2. The CDR3 reads CASSLRASGGVGTDTQYF. CDR3 coding DNA: TGTGCCAGCAGCTTGAGAGCTAGCGGGGGGGTAGGCACAGATACGCAGTATTTT.